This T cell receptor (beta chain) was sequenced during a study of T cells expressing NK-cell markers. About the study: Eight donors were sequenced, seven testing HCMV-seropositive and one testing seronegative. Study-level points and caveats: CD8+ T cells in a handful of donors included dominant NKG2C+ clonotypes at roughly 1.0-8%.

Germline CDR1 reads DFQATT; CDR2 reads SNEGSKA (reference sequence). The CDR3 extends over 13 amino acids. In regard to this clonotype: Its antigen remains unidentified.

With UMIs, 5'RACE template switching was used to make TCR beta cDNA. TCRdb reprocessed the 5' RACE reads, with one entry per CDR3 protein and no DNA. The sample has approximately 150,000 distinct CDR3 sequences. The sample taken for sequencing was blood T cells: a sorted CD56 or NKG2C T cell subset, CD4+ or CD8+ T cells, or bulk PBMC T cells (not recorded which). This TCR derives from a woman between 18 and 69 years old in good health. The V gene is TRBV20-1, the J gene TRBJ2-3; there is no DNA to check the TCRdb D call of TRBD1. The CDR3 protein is CSLRGHMTDTQYF.